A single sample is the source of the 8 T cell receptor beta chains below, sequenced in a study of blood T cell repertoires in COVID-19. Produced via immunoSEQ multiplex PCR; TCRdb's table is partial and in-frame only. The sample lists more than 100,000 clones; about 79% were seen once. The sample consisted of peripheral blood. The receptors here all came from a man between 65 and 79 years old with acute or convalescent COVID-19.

CDR3 sequence reads: CASTIGGNTEAFF. CDR3 coding DNA: TGTGCCAGCACTATCGGGGGGAACACTGAAGCTTTCTTT. The chain has TRBV7-2 and TRBJ1-1; D possibly corresponds to TRBD1 (5 bases). V was cut by 7 bases and J by 1 base, with 10 bases left in between. Germline-derived CDR1 and CDR2 are SGHTA and FQGNSA. The CDR3 is 13 amino acids.

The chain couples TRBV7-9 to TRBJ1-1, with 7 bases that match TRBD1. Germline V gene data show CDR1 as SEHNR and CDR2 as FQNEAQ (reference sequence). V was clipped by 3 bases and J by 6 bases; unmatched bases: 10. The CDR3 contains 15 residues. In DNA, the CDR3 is TGTGCCAGCAGCTTCCAGACAGGGTATATTTCTGAAGCTTTCTTT. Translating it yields CASSFQTGYISEAFF.

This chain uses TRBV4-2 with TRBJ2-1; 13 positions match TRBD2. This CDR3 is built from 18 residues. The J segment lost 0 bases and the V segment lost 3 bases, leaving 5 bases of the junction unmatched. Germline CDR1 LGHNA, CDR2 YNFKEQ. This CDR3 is CASSHGGTSGVSYNEQFF. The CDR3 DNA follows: TGTGCCAGCAGCCACGGAGGGACTAGCGGGGTCTCCTACAATGAGCAGTTCTTC.

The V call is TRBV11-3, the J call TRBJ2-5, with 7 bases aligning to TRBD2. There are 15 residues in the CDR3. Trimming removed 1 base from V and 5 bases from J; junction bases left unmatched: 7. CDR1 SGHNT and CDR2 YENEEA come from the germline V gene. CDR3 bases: TGTGCCAGCAGCTTAGGGACTAGAGGTCCGGAGACCCAGTACTTC. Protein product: CASSLGTRGPETQYF. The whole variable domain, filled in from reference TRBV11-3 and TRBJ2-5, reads EAGVVQSPRYKIIEKKQPVAFWCNPISGHNTLYWYLQNLGQGPELLIRYENEEAVDDSQLPKDRFSAERLKGVDSTLKIQPAELGDSAVYLCASSLGTRGPETQYFGPGTRLLVL.

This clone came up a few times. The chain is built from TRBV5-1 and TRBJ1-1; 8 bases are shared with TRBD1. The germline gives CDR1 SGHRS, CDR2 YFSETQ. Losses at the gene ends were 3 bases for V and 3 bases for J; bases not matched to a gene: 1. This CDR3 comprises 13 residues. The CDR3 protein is CASSSTGDTEAFF. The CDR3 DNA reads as TGCGCCAGCAGCTCGACAGGGGACACTGAAGCTTTCTTT.

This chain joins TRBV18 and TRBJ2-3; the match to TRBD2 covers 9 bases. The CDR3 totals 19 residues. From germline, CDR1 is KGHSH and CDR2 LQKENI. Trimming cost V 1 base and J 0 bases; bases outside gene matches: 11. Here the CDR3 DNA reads TGTGCCAGCTCACCACTCTTCGGCGGGGGGGCCTCGAGCACAGATACGCAGTATTTT. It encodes CASSPLFGGGASSTDTQYF. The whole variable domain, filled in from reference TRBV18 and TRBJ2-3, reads NAGVMQNPRHLVRRRGQEARLRCSPMKGHSHVYWYRQLPEEGLKFMVYLQKENIIDESGMPKERFSAEFPKEGPSILRIQQVVRGDSAAYFCASSPLFGGGASSTDTQYFGPGTRLTVL.

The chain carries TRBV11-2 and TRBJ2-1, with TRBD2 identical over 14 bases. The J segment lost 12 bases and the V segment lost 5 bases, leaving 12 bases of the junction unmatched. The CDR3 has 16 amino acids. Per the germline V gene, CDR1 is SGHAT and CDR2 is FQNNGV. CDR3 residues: CASSPRTSGGPLRQFF. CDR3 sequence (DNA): TGTGCCAGCAGCCCGCGGACTAGCGGGGGGCCTCTACGGCAGTTCTTC.

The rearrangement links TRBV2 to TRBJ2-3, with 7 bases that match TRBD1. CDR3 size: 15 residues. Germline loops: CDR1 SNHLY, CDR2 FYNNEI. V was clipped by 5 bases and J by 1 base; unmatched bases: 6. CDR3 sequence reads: CASSHDRDGTDTQYF. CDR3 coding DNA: TGTGCCAGCAGTCACGACAGGGATGGCACAGATACGCAGTATTTT.